Shown below are 28 T cell receptor beta chains from a single sample sequenced in a study of blood T cell repertoires in COVID-19. The repertoire was sequenced with immunoSEQ multiplex PCR; TCRdb's copy has only in-frame clones and lacks some. The sample records roughly 260,000 clones, around 93% being singletons. The specimen was PBMCs or T cells enriched from blood (not recorded which). These receptors all stem from a human donor in a cohort exposed to, infected with or recovered from COVID-19 (not recorded which). The donor label of this sample is uncertain.

The chain employs TRBV30 and TRBJ2-7; D unresolved. This CDR3 spans 15 amino acids. Germline CDR1 GTSNPN, CDR2 SVGIG (reference sequence). Trimming removed 0 bases from V and 7 bases from J, with 19 bases in between. CDR3 loop: CAWSVGLGGYPEQYF. Here the CDR3 DNA reads TGTGCCTGGAGTGTAGGTCTAGGCGGCTATCCAGAGCAGTACTTC.

V and J are TRBV6-6 and TRBJ2-1; TRBD2 matches at 9 bases. Germline V gene data show CDR1 as MNHNY and CDR2 as SVGAGI (reference sequence). V lost 6 bases and J lost 1; bases outside the gene matches: 4. The CDR3 runs to 15 residues. The chain's CDR3 is CASSSAGGSYNEQFF. The CDR3 nucleotides are TGTGCCAGCAGCTCAGCGGGGGGATCCTACAATGAGCAGTTCTTC.

The chain has TRBV7-3 and TRBJ2-1, with D perhaps TRBD2 (6 bases). Trimming shortened V by 3 bases and J by 2 bases, and 11 bases separated the two germline ends. The CDR3 totals 15 residues. The germline V gene has CDR1 SGHTA and CDR2 FQGTGA. CDR3 in amino acids: CASSLVADAYNEQFF. Written as DNA, the CDR3 is TGTGCCAGCAGCTTGGTAGCGGATGCCTACAATGAGCAGTTCTTC.

This chain links TRBV19 with TRBJ1-1, with a tentative D call TRBD1 (6 bases). Germline V gene lookup returns CDR1 LNHDA and CDR2 SQIVND (reference sequence). This CDR3 comprises 13 residues. V was trimmed by 6 bases and J by 10 bases, leaving 18 bases between them. The CDR3 loop reads CASRSGATAGAFF. CDR3 DNA: TGTGCCAGTAGATCAGGGGCCACGGCTGGAGCTTTCTTT.

The chain couples TRBV7-6 to TRBJ1-1; TRBD1 matches at 11 bases. The germline V gene has CDR1 SGHVS and CDR2 FNYEAQ. Germline trimming cut 0 bases from V and 3 bases from J; bases unmatched to any gene: 9. This CDR3 has 18 amino acids. The DNA of the CDR3 is TGTGCCAGCAGCTTAGCGGGACAGGGGGGTACGTGGGACACTGAAGCTTTCTTT. Its protein is CASSLAGQGGTWDTEAFF.

The chain is built from TRBV7-2 and TRBJ2-3; TRBD2 aligns across 7 bases. J lost 6 bases, V lost 6 bases, and 6 bases had no gene match. CDR1 SGHTA and CDR2 FQGNSA come from the germline V gene. This CDR3 spans 13 amino acids. The CDR3 here is CASSLGGFDTQYF. As DNA, the CDR3 is TGTGCCAGCAGTTTGGGGGGGTTCGATACGCAGTATTTT.

The chain recombines TRBV12-3 or TRBV12-4 with TRBJ1-2; 8 nucleotides line up with TRBD1. The CDR3 runs 13 residues. V was pared by 4 bases and J by 7 bases, with 5 bases of the junction left unmatched. CDR3 bases: TGTGCCAGCAGTTCCCAGGGGGCTGGTGGCTACACCTTC. Protein sequence: CASSSQGAGGYTF.

For the CDR3, the DNA is TGTGCCAGCAGCTTTGGAGGGGCCCGCTACGAGCAGTACTTC. As protein: CASSFGGARYEQYF. The V call is TRBV13, the J call TRBJ2-7; TRBD2 is a possible D gene (6 bases). Trimming took off 3 bases at V and 3 bases at J, with 12 bases between the two ends. Germline assignment: CDR1 PRHDT and CDR2 FYEKMQ (reference sequence). The CDR3 has 14 amino acids.

This chain links TRBV19 with TRBJ2-6; D remains ambiguous. Trimming removed 3 bases from V and 4 bases from J, with 31 bases in between. The length of the CDR3 is 22 residues. Germline V gene lookup returns CDR1 LNHDA and CDR2 SQIVND (reference sequence). This chain's CDR3 is CASSIDLWARGPIRSGANVLTF. In nucleotides, the CDR3 is TGTGCCAGTAGTATTGATCTGTGGGCGCGTGGGCCAATTCGGTCAGGGGCCAACGTCCTGACTTTC.

For this clone: A much larger clonotype is one base distant, so this may be a read error. The J gene is TRBJ1-1, the V gene TRBV29-1, with D perhaps matching TRBD1 (6 bases). The CDR3 runs 13 residues. Trimming shortened V by 3 bases and J by 1 base, and 9 bases separated the two germline ends. Germline CDR1 reads SQVTM; CDR2 reads ANQGSEA. In DNA, the CDR3 is TGCAGCGTTGAGGTACAGGGGAACACTGAAGCTTTCTTT. Its translation is CSVEVQGNTEAFF.

The chain employs TRBV10-2 and TRBJ2-3; D remains unclear. From germline, CDR1 is WSHSY and CDR2 SAAADI. The V end was cut by 5 bases, the J end by 3 bases, with 15 bases between. CDR3 size: 15 residues. The DNA of the CDR3 is TGCGCCAGCAGTAAAGAGGTTAAAAGGACAGATACGCAGTATTTT. Its protein product is CASSKEVKRTDTQYF.

This chain joins TRBV5-1 and TRBJ2-2; D may be TRBD1 (6 bases). V was cut by 4 bases and J by 1 base, with 14 bases left in between. The CDR3 extends over 16 amino acids. Per germline, CDR1 SGHRS and CDR2 YFSETQ. The CDR3 is CASSAQGSLNTGELFF. The CDR3 region has the DNA TGCGCCAGCAGCGCCCAGGGGTCACTGAACACCGGGGAGCTGTTTTTT.

This clone was picked up a small number of times. V and J are TRBV12-5 and TRBJ2-3; possibly TRBD1 for D (5 bases). Germline V gene lookup returns CDR1 LGHNT and CDR2 FRNRAP. The germline V and J ends were trimmed by 7 bases and 3 bases, with 14 bases remaining between them. CDR3 size: 14 residues. The CDR3 DNA reads TGTGCTAGTGAACCGGACATCGGGACAGATACGCAGTATTTT. It is translated as CASEPDIGTDTQYF.

Here the CDR3 reads CAISLAGGHYGYTF. CDR3 bases: TGTGCCATCAGTCTAGCAGGGGGCCACTATGGCTACACCTTC. J is TRBJ1-2 and V is TRBV10-3; 8 nucleotides line up with TRBD1. V was pared by 5 bases and J by 3 bases, with 5 bases of the junction left unmatched. CDR1 ENHRY and CDR2 SYGVKD come from the germline V gene. This CDR3 has 14 amino acids.

The rearrangement uses TRBV9 and TRBJ1-2; D gene ambiguous. This CDR3 spans 15 amino acids. With 0 bases removed from V and 0 bases from J, the gap between germline ends came to 9 bases. The germline gives CDR1 SGDLS, CDR2 YYNGEE. The CDR3 is CASSVGGLANYGYTF. CDR3 nucleotides: TGTGCCAGCAGCGTAGGAGGGCTAGCTAACTATGGCTACACCTTC. Looking up the rest from reference TRBV9 and TRBJ1-2 gives the full variable domain: DSGVTQTPKHLITATGQRVTLRCSPRSGDLSVYWYQQSLDQGLQFLIQYYNGEERAKGNILERFSAQQFPDLHSELNLSSLELGDSALYFCASSVGGLANYGYTFGSGTRLTVV.

The rearrangement joins TRBV24-1 to TRBJ1-5; tentatively, D is TRBD1 (5 bases). The CDR3 contains 14 residues. Trimming pared 4 bases from V and 0 bases from J, leaving 6 bases between. Germline CDR1 KGHDR, CDR2 SFDVKD. The CDR3 loop is CATSETVSNQPQHF. In DNA form, the CDR3 reads TGTGCCACCAGTGAGACAGTTAGCAATCAGCCCCAGCATTTT.

The gene calls are TRBV5-4 and TRBJ2-1; D might be TRBD2 (5 bases). Trimming removed 2 bases at V and 8 bases at J, with 11 bases between. The CDR3 spans 13 residues. CDR1 and CDR2 from the germline V gene are SGHNT and YYREEE (reference sequence). The CDR3, as DNA: TGTGCCAGCAGCTTTCGGGGTACCGATGAGCAGTTCTTC. This sequence encodes CASSFRGTDEQFF.

V is TRBV2 and J is TRBJ1-1; no definite D call. Trimming pared 6 bases from V and 5 bases from J, leaving 19 bases between. The germline V gene has CDR1 SNHLY and CDR2 FYNNEI. There are 15 residues in the CDR3. The CDR3 region is CASRLSDTQGTEAFF. The CDR3 nucleotides read TGTGCCAGCAGGCTTAGCGACACCCAAGGGACTGAAGCTTTCTTT.

This clone was recorded many times. The V gene is TRBV5-1, the J gene TRBJ2-7; D is ambiguous. This CDR3 is built from 11 residues. Germline V CDR1 and CDR2: SGHRS, YFSETQ. The germline V and J ends were trimmed by 4 bases and 4 bases, with 6 bases remaining between them. This chain's CDR3 is CASSTAYEQYF. CDR3 bases: TGCGCCAGCAGCACAGCTTACGAGCAGTACTTC.

The rearrangement uses TRBV5-1 and TRBJ1-1; weak D call: TRBD1 (6 bases). The germline V gene encodes CDR1 SGHRS and CDR2 YFSETQ. This CDR3 region has 15 residues. V dropped 4 bases and J dropped 4 bases, with 17 bases sitting between them. The CDR3 protein is CASSTTGTRFTEAFF. The CDR3 region has the DNA TGCGCCAGCAGCACAACCGGGACAAGGTTCACTGAAGCTTTCTTT.

The rearrangement uses TRBV14 and TRBJ2-7; 8 nucleotides agree with TRBD1. CDR1 SGHDN and CDR2 FVKESK come from the germline V gene. The CDR3 runs 15 residues. V trimming: 1 base; J trimming: 5 bases; junction bases outside the gene matches: 7. In nucleotides, the CDR3 is TGTGCCAGCAGCCAAGTCCCGGGACAGGATCACGAGCAGTACTTC. It is translated as CASSQVPGQDHEQYF.

This chain joins TRBV11-2 and TRBJ2-7; D is undetermined. Between the trimmed V and J ends, which lost 5 bases and 0 bases, there was a span of 5 bases. In germline, CDR1 is SGHAT, CDR2 FQNNGV. The CDR3 runs 12 residues. The CDR3 DNA sequence: TGTGCCAGCAGCCTCTACTCCTACGAGCAGTACTTC. Protein product: CASSLYSYEQYF. The full variable domain, in which reference TRBV11-2 and TRBJ2-7 provide the parts outside the CDR3, is EAGVAQSPRYKIIEKRQSVAFWCNPISGHATLYWYQQILGQGPKLLIQFQNNGVVDDSQLPKDRFSAERLKGVDSTLKIQPAKLEDSAVYLCASSLYSYEQYFGPGTRLTVT.

The chain links TRBV12-2 to TRBJ1-1; TRBD1 reflects the table's D call only, with no check against the DNA. TRBV12-2 corresponds to a pseudogene. CDR3 length equals 15 residues. This chain's CDR3 is CASRCEDRLNTEAFF. As DNA, the CDR3 is TGTGCAAGTCGCTGCGAGGACAGATTGAACACTGAAGCTTTCTTT.

The rearrangement joins TRBV27 to TRBJ1-1, with no clear D. Germline CDR1 MNHEY, CDR2 SMNVEV (reference sequence). This CDR3 spans 14 amino acids. V dropped 3 bases and J dropped 1 base, with 9 bases sitting between them. CDR3 coding DNA: TGTGCCAGCAGTTTTGGCAGGTCGAACACTGAAGCTTTCTTT. Amino acids: CASSFGRSNTEAFF.

CDR3 coding DNA: TGTGCCAGCTCACCAAGACAGGACACTGAAGCTTTCTTT. It specifies CASSPRQDTEAFF. This sequence joins TRBV18 and TRBJ1-1, with a possible D match to TRBD1 (6 bases). There are 13 residues in the CDR3. The germline V and J ends were trimmed by 2 bases and 3 bases, with 7 bases remaining between them. Germline V gives CDR1 KGHSH, CDR2 LQKENI.

The CDR3 loop is CASSPQGGTEAFF. The CDR3 region has the DNA TGTGCCAGCAGTCCGCAAGGGGGCACTGAAGCTTTCTTT. The rearrangement joins TRBV5-6 to TRBJ1-1; TRBD1 might be the D (6 bases). Germline V gene sequence: CDR1 SGHDT, CDR2 YYEEEE. Trimming removed 5 bases from V and 4 bases from J, with 12 bases in between. The CDR3 covers 13 residues.

The chain employs TRBV6-1 and TRBJ2-1; 12 bases are a match to TRBD2. V shed 1 base, J shed 9 bases, and the junction held 1 base outside the gene matches. Per germline, CDR1 MNHNS and CDR2 SASEGT. The length of the CDR3 is 14 residues. In DNA, the CDR3 is TGTGCCAGCAGTGAAGGGGGACTAGCGGGTGAGCAGTTCTTC. Translated: CASSEGGLAGEQFF.

The chain employs TRBV11-1 and TRBJ1-1; 7 bases are shared with TRBD1. Trimming removed 7 bases from V and 0 bases from J; junction bases left unmatched: 8. The CDR3 totals 15 residues. Germline-derived CDR1 and CDR2 are SGHAT and FQDESV (reference sequence). The CDR3 reads CASTSTGTMNTEAFF. The CDR3 nucleotides are TGTGCCAGCACATCGACAGGGACCATGAACACTGAAGCTTTCTTT.